The 12 T cell receptor beta chains in this list originate from one sample, sequenced in a study of shared clonotypes between healthy human individuals. Clones were sequenced by immunoSEQ multiplex PCR, and TCRdb holds only the in-frame ones, with some missing. The table lists around 530,000 clones, around three quarters of them singletons, with 12% in the top ten. Specimen: PBMCs. The receptor set was obtained from a woman aged 35 to 49 in good health. Some clones in this sample may be carry-over from other donors' samples.

This chain uses TRBV25-1 with TRBJ2-7; D might be TRBD1 (7 bases). Germline CDR1 MGHDK, CDR2 SYGVNS. Trimming took 4 bases from V and 3 from J, leaving 16 bases between them. CDR3 length: 15 residues. CDR3 coding DNA: TGTGCCAGCAGTGCCAACAGGGGACTGAGCTACGAGCAGTACTTC. Residues: CASSANRGLSYEQYF.

This clone was detected only once. A far larger clone differs by one base, so this is likely a read error. V usage is TRBV7-8 and J usage is TRBJ1-1; D is undetermined. CDR1 and CDR2 (germline): SGHVS, FQNEAQ. CDR3 length: 12 residues. V was cut by 1 base and J by 0 bases, with 0 bases left in between. CDR3 sequence: CASSLVNTEAFF. DNA for the CDR3: TGTGCCAGCAGCTTAGTGAACACTGAAGCTTTCTTT.

This chain joins TRBV7-7 and TRBJ2-2; D might be TRBD2 (5 bases). From germline, CDR1 is SSHAT and CDR2 FNYEAQ (reference sequence). V lost 4 bases and J 3 bases, leaving 9 bases between the germline ends. CDR3 size: 14 residues. The CDR3 loop reads CASSSTADTGELFF. The CDR3 nucleotides are TGTGCCAGCAGCTCTACAGCGGACACCGGGGAGCTGTTTTTT.

The rearrangement joins TRBV19 to TRBJ2-5; TRBD2 matches 12 bases. CDR3 length: 17 residues. The junction had 12 bases not matched to a gene; V was cut back by 5 bases and J by 5 bases. Looked up from germline, CDR1 is LNHDA and CDR2 is SQIVND (reference sequence). In DNA, the CDR3 is TGTGCCAGTAGTGCGAGACTAGCGGGAGACTCAAGGGAGACCCAGTACTTC. Translation gives CASSARLAGDSRETQYF.

This clone was seen many times. The sample has other DNA sequences that encode this CDR3 too. The J gene is TRBJ2-3, the V gene TRBV30; the D is unclear. With 2 bases removed from V and 0 bases from J, the gap between germline ends came to 3 bases. Looked up from germline, CDR1 is GTSNPN and CDR2 is SVGIG (reference sequence). This CDR3 contains 12 residues. The CDR3 protein is CAWSSSTDTQYF. The CDR3 DNA is TGTGCCTGGAGTTCTAGCACAGATACGCAGTATTTT.

The chain has TRBV7-3 and TRBJ2-1, with 12 bases that match TRBD2. V was pared by 4 bases and J by 9 bases, with 4 bases of the junction left unmatched. From germline, CDR1 is SGHTA and CDR2 FQGTGA. This CDR3 spans 14 amino acids. CDR3 in amino acids: CASSSGLAGSEQFF. The CDR3 DNA follows: TGTGCCAGCAGCTCCGGACTAGCGGGATCTGAGCAGTTCTTC.

This clone was detected once. J is TRBJ2-1 and V is TRBV7-2; D is undetermined. The germline V and J ends were trimmed by 5 bases and 0 bases, with 11 bases remaining between them. The CDR3 consists of 15 residues. Germline V gene data show CDR1 as SGHTA and CDR2 as FQGNSA. As DNA, the CDR3 is TGTGCCAGCAGCCCTAGACTGGGCTCCTACAATGAGCAGTTCTTC. It is translated as CASSPRLGSYNEQFF.

The rearrangement uses TRBV29-1 and TRBJ2-1; D possibly corresponds to TRBD2 (6 bases). CDR1 and CDR2 (germline): SQVTM, ANQGSEA. V was clipped by 7 bases and J by 0 bases, with 16 bases between them. This CDR3 has 15 amino acids. CDR3 in DNA: TGCAGCGCGTCGGGACTCCCGAGCTCCTACAATGAGCAGTTCTTC. Protein sequence: CSASGLPSSYNEQFF.

This chain joins TRBV7-9 and TRBJ2-1; possibly TRBD1 for D (6 bases). The CDR3 loop spans 18 amino acids. The V gene lost 4 bases and the J gene lost 0 bases, with 19 bases spanning the gap. Germline CDR1 SEHNR, CDR2 FQNEAQ (reference sequence). The CDR3 here is CASSSAGAVLSSYNEQFF. The CDR3 DNA reads TGTGCCAGCAGCTCAGCAGGGGCGGTTCTCAGCTCCTACAATGAGCAGTTCTTC.

The rearrangement joins TRBV14 to TRBJ1-1; D gene uncertain. This CDR3 is 16 amino acids long. Germline CDR1 is SGHDN and CDR2 is FVKESK. Trimming shortened V by 5 bases and J by 0 bases, and 16 bases separated the two germline ends. The CDR3 DNA reads as TGTGCCAGCAGCGGACCGAGGAAACAGCTGAACACTGAAGCTTTCTTT. Translating gives CASSGPRKQLNTEAFF.

CDR3 in DNA: TGTGCCAGCCTTCCTAGCGGGAGATTTACCGGGGAGCTGTTTTTT. Its translation: CASLPSGRFTGELFF. V gene TRBV6-1 combines with J gene TRBJ2-2; 10 bases are shared with TRBD2. Germline V gene sequence: CDR1 MNHNS, CDR2 SASEGT. CDR3 length: 15 residues. V shed 8 bases, J shed 5 bases, and the junction held 8 bases outside the gene matches.

This rearrangement joins TRBV10-3 to TRBJ2-5; D is ambiguous. V lost 6 bases, J lost 1 base, and 12 bases lay in between. Germline V gives CDR1 ENHRY, CDR2 SYGVKD. CDR3 length equals 14 residues. CDR3 sequence reads: CAISGRVSQETQYF. The CDR3 region has the DNA TGTGCCATCAGCGGTCGGGTAAGCCAAGAGACCCAGTACTTC.